This TCR beta chain was captured by sequencing in a study of blood T cell repertoires in COVID-19. CDR1 and CDR2 (germline): SNHLY, FYNNEI. The CDR3 runs 12 residues. The V end lost 8 bases, the J end lost 4 bases, and 12 bases lay between the germline ends. Profiled with immunoSEQ multiplex PCR; TCRdb holds only in-frame clones, not every one. The sample has roughly 260,000 clones, 80% to 90% seen once; the top ten hold approximately 2%. The chain has TRBV2 and TRBJ2-7; TRBD2 is a possible D gene (5 bases). The TCR comes from a woman in her forties or fifties who had recovered from COVID-19. Source material: PBMCs or T cells enriched from blood (not recorded which). Written as DNA, the CDR3 is TGTGCCAGCCGCAGAAGAGGGTACGAGCAGTACTTC. Its translation is CASRRRGYEQYF. Drawing the rest from reference TRBV2 and TRBJ2-7, the complete variable domain is EPEVTQTPSHQVTQMGQEVILRCVPISNHLYFYWYRQILGQKVEFLVSFYNNEISEKSEIFDDQFSVERPDGSNFTLKIRSTKLEDSAMYFCASRRRGYEQYFGPGTRLTVT.